Presented here are 7 T cell receptor beta chains from one specimen sequenced in a study of Graves' ophthalmopathy and Graves' hyperthyroidism. RNA transcripts provided the template for amplifying TCR beta CDR3 regions. An initial RT-PCR round employing HTBI primers preceded a second-round multiplex PCR. TCRdb ran MiXCR on the multiplex PCR reads and lists one entry per CDR3 protein. The data contain over a million distinct CDR3 sequences, approximately 35% of them singletons. The sequencing input was peripheral blood or thyroid tissue (not recorded which). The receptors originated from an adult man with Graves' hyperthyroidism.

This clonotype has at least ten counts. The rearrangement joins TRBV5-1 to TRBJ2-7, with D possibly TRBD2 on 6 matching bases. Germline V lookup: CDR1 SGHRS, CDR2 YFSETQ. V lost 6 bases to trimming and J lost 0 bases, with 16 bases between them. The CDR3 has 15 residues. CDR3 DNA sequence: TGCGCCAGCACCCCCGGCGGAGGGAGCTCCTACGAGCAGTACTTC. Its translation: CASTPGGGSSYEQYF.

The chain joins TRBV7-2 to TRBJ2-7, with 9 bases aligning to TRBD1. J gave up 3 bases and V 3 bases, and 6 bases lay outside the gene matches. Germline loops: CDR1 SGHTA, CDR2 FQGNSA. The CDR3 runs 15 residues. Here the CDR3 DNA reads TGTGCCAGCAGCTTCGGGACAGGGCGATTCTACGAGCAGTACTTC. Translation gives CASSFGTGRFYEQYF.

The chain employs TRBV7-2 and TRBJ1-2; no clear D gene. Germline V gives CDR1 SGHTA, CDR2 FQGNSA. Trimming shortened V by 6 bases and J by 0 bases, and 11 bases separated the two germline ends. The CDR3 has 14 amino acids. CDR3 in amino acids: CASSLPASNYGYTF. The CDR3 coding sequence is TGTGCCAGCAGTTTACCAGCTTCTAACTATGGCTACACCTTC.

The table lists this clonotype with many counts. The chain joins TRBV20-1 to TRBJ2-7, with TRBD1 matching over 8 bases. This CDR3 is 15 amino acids long. The junction had 6 bases not matched to a gene; V was cut back by 0 bases and J by 2 bases. In germline, CDR1 is DFQATT, CDR2 SNEGSKA (reference sequence). The CDR3 protein is CSARDRGQGTYEQYF. DNA for the CDR3: TGCAGTGCTAGAGATCGAGGACAGGGCACCTACGAGCAGTACTTC.

On this clonotype: This sequence may be a read error, since a much larger clone differs from it by one base. This sequence joins TRBV7-3 and TRBJ1-1, with D maybe TRBD1 (5 bases). CDR1 and CDR2 from the germline V gene are SGHTA and FQGTGA. The CDR3 runs 16 residues. Trimming removed 5 bases from V and 5 bases from J, with 21 bases in between. The chain's CDR3 is CASSISWGGVGTEAFF. Here the CDR3 DNA reads TGTGCCAGCAGCATCAGCTGGGGAGGGGTAGGGACTGAAGCTTTCTTT. Full variable domain (missing parts from reference TRBV7-3 and TRBJ1-1): GAGVSQTPSNKVTEKGKYVELRCDPISGHTALYWYRQSLGQGPEFLIYFQGTGAADDSGLPNDRFFAVRPEGSVSTLKIQRTERGDSAVYLCASSISWGGVGTEAFFGQGTRLTVV.

The gene calls are TRBV12-3 or TRBV12-4 and TRBJ1-4; a possible D gene is TRBD1 (6 bases). This CDR3 is built from 14 residues. The V and J ends lost 5 bases and 7 bases respectively, with 14 bases between them. CDR3 protein: CASSARGGIEKLFF. CDR3 nucleotides: TGTGCCAGCAGTGCCAGGGGAGGGATTGAAAAACTGTTTTTT.

This clonotype was seen more than once but under ten times. The rearrangement uses TRBV12-3 or TRBV12-4 and TRBJ1-1, with a weak D call TRBD1 (6 bases). CDR3 length: 16 amino acids. The V and J ends lost 5 bases and 1 base respectively, with 17 bases between them. CDR3 DNA: TGTGCCAGCAGTCAAGTCAGGGGACTCCGGAACACTGAAGCTTTCTTT. It specifies CASSQVRGLRNTEAFF.